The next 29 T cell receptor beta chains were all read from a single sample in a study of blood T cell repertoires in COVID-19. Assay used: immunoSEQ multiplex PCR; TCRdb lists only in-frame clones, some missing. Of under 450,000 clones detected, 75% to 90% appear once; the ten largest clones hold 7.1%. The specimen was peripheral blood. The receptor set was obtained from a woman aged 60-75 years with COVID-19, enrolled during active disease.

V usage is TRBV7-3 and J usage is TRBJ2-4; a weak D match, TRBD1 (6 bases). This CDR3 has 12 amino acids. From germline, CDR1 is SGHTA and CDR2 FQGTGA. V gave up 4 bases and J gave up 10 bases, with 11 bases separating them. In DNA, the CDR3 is TGTGCCAGCAGCTCACAGGGTGATATTCAGTACTTC. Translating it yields CASSSQGDIQYF. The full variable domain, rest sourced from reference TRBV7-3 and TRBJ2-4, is GAGVSQTPSNKVTEKGKYVELRCDPISGHTALYWYRQSLGQGPEFLIYFQGTGAADDSGLPNDRFFAVRPEGSVSTLKIQRTERGDSAVYLCASSSQGDIQYFGAGTRLSVL.

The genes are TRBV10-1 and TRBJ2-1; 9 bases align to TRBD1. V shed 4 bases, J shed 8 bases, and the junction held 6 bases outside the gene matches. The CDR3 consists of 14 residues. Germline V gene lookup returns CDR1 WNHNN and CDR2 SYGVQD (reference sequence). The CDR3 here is CASSGGTGSDEQFF. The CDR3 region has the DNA TGCGCCAGCAGTGGGGGGACAGGGAGTGATGAGCAGTTCTTC.

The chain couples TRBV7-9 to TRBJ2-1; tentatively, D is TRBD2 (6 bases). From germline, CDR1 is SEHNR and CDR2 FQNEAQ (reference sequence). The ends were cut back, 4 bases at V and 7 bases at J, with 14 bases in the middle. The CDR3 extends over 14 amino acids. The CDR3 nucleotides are TGTGCCAGCAGCTCCCGGGACTTAGGGAATGAGCAGTTCTTC. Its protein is CASSSRDLGNEQFF. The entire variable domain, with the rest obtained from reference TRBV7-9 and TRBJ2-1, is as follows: DTGVSQNPRHKITKRGQNVTFRCDPISEHNRLYWYRQTLGQGPEFLTYFQNEAQLEKSRLLSDRFSAERPKGSFSTLEIQRTEQGDSAMYLCASSSRDLGNEQFFGPGTRLTVL.

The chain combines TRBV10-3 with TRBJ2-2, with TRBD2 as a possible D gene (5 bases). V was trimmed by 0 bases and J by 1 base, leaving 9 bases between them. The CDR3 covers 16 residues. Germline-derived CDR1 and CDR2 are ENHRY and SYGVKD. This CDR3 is CAISESPSGNTGELFF. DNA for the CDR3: TGTGCCATCAGTGAGTCACCCAGCGGGAACACCGGGGAGCTGTTTTTT.

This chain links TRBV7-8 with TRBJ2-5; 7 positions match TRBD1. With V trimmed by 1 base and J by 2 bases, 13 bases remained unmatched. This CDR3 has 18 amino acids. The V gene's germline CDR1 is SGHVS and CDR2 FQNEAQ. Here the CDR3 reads CASSLGRTGSNFQETQYF. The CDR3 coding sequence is TGTGCCAGCAGCTTAGGGAGGACAGGAAGTAATTTTCAAGAGACCCAGTACTTC.

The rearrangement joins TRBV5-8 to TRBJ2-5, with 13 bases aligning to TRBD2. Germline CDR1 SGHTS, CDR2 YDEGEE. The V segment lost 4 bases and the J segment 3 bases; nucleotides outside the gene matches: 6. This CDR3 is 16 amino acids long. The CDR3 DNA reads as TGTGCCAGCAGCAAAGGACTAGCGGGAGCAGAAGAGACCCAGTACTTC. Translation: CASSKGLAGAEETQYF.

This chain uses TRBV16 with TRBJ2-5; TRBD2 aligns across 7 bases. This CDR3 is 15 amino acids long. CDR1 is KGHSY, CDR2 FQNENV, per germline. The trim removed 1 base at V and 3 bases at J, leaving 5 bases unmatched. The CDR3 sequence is CASSQLGTSEETQYF. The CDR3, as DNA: TGTGCCAGCAGCCAATTGGGTACTAGCGAAGAGACCCAGTACTTC.

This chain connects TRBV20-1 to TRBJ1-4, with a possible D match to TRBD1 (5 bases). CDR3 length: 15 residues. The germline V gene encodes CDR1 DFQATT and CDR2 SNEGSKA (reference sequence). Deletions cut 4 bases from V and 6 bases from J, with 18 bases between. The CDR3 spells CSATDPGTSHEKLFF. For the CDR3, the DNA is TGCAGTGCTACTGATCCCGGGACTTCTCATGAAAAACTGTTTTTT.

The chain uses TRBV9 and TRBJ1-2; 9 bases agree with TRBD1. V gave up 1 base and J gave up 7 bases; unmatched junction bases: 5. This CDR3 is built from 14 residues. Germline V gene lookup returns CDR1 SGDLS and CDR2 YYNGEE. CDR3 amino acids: CASSVKQGAPGYTF. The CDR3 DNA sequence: TGTGCCAGCAGCGTAAAACAGGGGGCGCCTGGCTACACCTTC. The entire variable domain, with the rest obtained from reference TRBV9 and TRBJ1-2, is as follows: DSGVTQTPKHLITATGQRVTLRCSPRSGDLSVYWYQQSLDQGLQFLIQYYNGEERAKGNILERFSAQQFPDLHSELNLSSLELGDSALYFCASSVKQGAPGYTFGSGTRLTVV.

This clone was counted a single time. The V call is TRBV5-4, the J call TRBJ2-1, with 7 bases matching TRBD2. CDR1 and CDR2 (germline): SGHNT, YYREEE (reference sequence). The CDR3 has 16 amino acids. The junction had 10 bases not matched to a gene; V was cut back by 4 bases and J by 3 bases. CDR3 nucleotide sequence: TGTGCCAGCAGCCTTCGGCTGGCGGGGGTCTACAATGAGCAGTTCTTC. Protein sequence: CASSLRLAGVYNEQFF. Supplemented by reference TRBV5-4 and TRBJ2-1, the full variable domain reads ETGVTQSPTHLIKTRGQQVTLRCSSQSGHNTVSWYQQALGQGPQFIFQYYREEENGRGNFPPRFSGLQFPNYSSELNVNALELDDSALYLCASSLRLAGVYNEQFFGPGTRLTVL.

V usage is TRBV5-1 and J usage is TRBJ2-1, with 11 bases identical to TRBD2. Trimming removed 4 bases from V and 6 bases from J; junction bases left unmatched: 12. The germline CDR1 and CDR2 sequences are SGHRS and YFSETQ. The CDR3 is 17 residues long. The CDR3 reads CASSPVSAGTSGNEQFF. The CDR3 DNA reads TGCGCCAGCAGCCCCGTCTCCGCAGGGACTAGCGGCAATGAGCAGTTCTTC.

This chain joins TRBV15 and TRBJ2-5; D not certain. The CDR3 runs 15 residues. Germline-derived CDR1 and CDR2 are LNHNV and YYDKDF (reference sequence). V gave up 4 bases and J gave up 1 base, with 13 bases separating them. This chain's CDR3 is CATSTPRRVQETQYF. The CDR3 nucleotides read TGTGCCACCAGCACCCCCCGACGGGTCCAAGAGACCCAGTACTTC. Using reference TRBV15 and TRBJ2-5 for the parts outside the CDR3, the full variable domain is DAMVIQNPRYQVTQFGKPVTLSCSQTLNHNVMYWYQQKSSQAPKLLFHYYDKDFNNEADTPDNFQSRRPNTSFCFLDIRSPGLGDTAMYLCATSTPRRVQETQYFGPGTRLLVL.

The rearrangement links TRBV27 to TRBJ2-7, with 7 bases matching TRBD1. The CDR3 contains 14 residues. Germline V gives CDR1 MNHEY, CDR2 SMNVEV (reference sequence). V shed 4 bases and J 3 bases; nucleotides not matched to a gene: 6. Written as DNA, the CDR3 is TGTGCCAGCAGTTCGACAGGGAGAGTCTACGAGCAGTACTTC. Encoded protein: CASSSTGRVYEQYF.

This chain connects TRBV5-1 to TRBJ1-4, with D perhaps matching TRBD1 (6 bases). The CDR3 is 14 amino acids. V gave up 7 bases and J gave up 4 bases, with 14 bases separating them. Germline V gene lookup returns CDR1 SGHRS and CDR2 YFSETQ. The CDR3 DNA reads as TGCGCCAGCCGCCTTGACAGGAGTAATGAAAAACTGTTTTTT. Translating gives CASRLDRSNEKLFF.

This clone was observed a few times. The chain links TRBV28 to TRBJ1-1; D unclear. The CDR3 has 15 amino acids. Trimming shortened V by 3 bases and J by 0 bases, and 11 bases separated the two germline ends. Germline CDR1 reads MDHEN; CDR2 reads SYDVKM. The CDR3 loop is CASSLPFTMNTEAFF. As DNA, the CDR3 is TGTGCCAGCAGTTTGCCTTTCACAATGAACACTGAAGCTTTCTTT.

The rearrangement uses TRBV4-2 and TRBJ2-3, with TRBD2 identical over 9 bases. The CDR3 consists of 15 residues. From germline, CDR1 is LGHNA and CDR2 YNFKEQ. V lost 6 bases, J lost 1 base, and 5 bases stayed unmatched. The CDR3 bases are TGTGCCAGCAGTCGAATAGCGGGGGGCACAGATACGCAGTATTTT. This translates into CASSRIAGGTDTQYF.

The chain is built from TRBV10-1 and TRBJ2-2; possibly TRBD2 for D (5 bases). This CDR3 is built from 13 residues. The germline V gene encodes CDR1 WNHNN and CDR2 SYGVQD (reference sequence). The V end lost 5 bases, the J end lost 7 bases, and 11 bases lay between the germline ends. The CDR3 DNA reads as TGCGCCAGCAGTTCGGGGTTTAGCGGGGAGCTGTTTTTT. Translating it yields CASSSGFSGELFF.

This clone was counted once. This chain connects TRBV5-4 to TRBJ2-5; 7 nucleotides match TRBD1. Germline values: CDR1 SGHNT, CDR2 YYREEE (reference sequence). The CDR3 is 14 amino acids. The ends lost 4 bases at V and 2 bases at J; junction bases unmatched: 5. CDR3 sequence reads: CASSPGQLQETQYF. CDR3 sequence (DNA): TGTGCCAGCAGCCCGGGACAGCTACAAGAGACCCAGTACTTC.

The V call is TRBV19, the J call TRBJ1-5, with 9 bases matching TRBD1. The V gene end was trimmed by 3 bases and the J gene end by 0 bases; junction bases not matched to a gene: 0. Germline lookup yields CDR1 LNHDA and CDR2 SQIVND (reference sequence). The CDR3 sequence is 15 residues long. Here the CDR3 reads CASSMTGGSNQPQHF. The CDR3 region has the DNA TGTGCCAGTAGTATGACAGGGGGTAGCAATCAGCCCCAGCATTTT.

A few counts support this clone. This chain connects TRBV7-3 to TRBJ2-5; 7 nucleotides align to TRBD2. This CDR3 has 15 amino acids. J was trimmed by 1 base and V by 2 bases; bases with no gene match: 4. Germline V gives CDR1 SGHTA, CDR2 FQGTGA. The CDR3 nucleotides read TGTGCCAGCAGCTTAGGTAGCGGGTCCCAAGAGACCCAGTACTTC. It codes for CASSLGSGSQETQYF. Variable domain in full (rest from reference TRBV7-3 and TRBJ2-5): GAGVSQTPSNKVTEKGKYVELRCDPISGHTALYWYRQSLGQGPEFLIYFQGTGAADDSGLPNDRFFAVRPEGSVSTLKIQRTERGDSAVYLCASSLGSGSQETQYFGPGTRLLVL.

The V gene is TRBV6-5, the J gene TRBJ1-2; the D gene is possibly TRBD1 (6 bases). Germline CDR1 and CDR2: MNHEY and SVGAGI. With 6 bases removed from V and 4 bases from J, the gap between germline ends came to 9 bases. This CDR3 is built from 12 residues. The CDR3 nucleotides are TGTGCCAGCAGCCACAGGGTCTATGGCTACACCTTC. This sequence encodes CASSHRVYGYTF.

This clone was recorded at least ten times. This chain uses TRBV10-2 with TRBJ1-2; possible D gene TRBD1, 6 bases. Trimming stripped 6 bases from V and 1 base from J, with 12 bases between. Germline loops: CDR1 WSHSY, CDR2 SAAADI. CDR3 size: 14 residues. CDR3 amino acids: CASSETGDNYGYTF. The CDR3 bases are TGCGCCAGCAGCGAGACAGGAGATAACTATGGCTACACCTTC.

The CDR3 DNA reads TGTGCCAGCGGCGGGGTCACCGGGGAGCTGTTTTTT. It encodes CASGGVTGELFF. The V and J genes are TRBV5-4 and TRBJ2-2; tentative D call: TRBD2 (6 bases). V was shortened by 7 bases and J by 4 bases, with 8 bases between the two germline ends. The CDR3 is made up of 12 amino acids. Looked up from germline, CDR1 is SGHNT and CDR2 is YYREEE (reference sequence).

In nucleotides, the CDR3 is TGTGCCAGCAGCTTCGGGACAGTGGGCTCTGGAAACACCATATATTTT. Translated, it gives CASSFGTVGSGNTIYF. The chain couples TRBV11-2 to TRBJ1-3, with 7 bases fitting TRBD1. The CDR3 spans 16 residues. After removal of 3 bases from V and 0 bases from J, the junction contained 5 bases not matched to a gene. Germline CDR1 is SGHAT and CDR2 is FQNNGV.

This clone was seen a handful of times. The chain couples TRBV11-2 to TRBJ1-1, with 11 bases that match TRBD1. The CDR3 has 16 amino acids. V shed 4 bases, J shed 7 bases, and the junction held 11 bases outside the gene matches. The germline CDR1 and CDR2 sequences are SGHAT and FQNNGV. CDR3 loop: CASSSARGQGEIEAFF. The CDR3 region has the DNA TGTGCCAGCAGCTCGGCTCGGGGACAGGGGGAAATTGAAGCTTTCTTT.

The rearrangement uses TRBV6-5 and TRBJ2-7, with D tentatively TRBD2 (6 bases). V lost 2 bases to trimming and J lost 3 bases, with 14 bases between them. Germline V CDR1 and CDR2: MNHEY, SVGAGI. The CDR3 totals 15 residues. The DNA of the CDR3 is TGTGCCAGCAGTTACGGGGCCTCCGGGGGCTACGAGCAGTACTTC. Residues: CASSYGASGGYEQYF.

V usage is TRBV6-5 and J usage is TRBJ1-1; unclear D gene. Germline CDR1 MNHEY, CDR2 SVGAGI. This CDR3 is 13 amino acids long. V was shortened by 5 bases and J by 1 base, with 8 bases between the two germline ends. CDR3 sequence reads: CASSLLGNTEAFF. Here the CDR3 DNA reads TGTGCCAGCAGTCTACTAGGGAACACTGAAGCTTTCTTT.

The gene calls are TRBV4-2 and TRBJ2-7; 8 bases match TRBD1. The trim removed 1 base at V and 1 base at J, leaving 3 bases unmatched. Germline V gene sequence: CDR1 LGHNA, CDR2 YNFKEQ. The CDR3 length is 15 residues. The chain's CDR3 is CASSQAGTGSYEQYF. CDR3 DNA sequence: TGTGCCAGCAGCCAAGCAGGGACAGGATCCTACGAGCAGTACTTC.

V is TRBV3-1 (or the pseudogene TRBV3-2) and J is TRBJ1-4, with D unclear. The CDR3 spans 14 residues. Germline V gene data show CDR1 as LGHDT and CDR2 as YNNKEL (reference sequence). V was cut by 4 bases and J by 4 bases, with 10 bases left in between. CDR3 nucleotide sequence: TGTGCCAGCAGCCGGGGAGGAGTTAATGAAAAACTGTTTTTT. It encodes CASSRGGVNEKLFF.